This T cell receptor beta chain was captured by sequencing in a study of blood T cell repertoires in COVID-19. Study information: COVID-19 samples, acute and convalescent, were from the United States, Italy and Spain. PBMCs, B-cell-depleted T cells, or T cells provided the cDNA or gDNA that made up the material.

Original processing notes: Amplification of reference gene primers was used by the study to estimate nucleated cell counts. Sequencing used immunoSEQ multiplex PCR; TCRdb keeps in-frame clones, though not all of them. V and J calls and clone size come straight from that table; D and trimming were deduced from the DNA. In the table there are about 200,000 clones, around 82% of which are singletons. The specimen sequenced was peripheral blood. The TCR was taken from a woman in her forties with acute or convalescent COVID-19.

CDR3 in DNA: TGTGCCAGCAGCCCCAGAGGTCGGCTAACGAACACTGAAGCTTTCTTT. Translated, it gives CASSPRGRLTNTEAFF. V is TRBV11-2 and J is TRBJ1-1; D gene ambiguous. The CDR3 length is 16 residues. Germline loops: CDR1 SGHAT, CDR2 FQNNGV. With 5 bases removed from V and 1 base from J, the gap between germline ends came to 17 bases. Combining the CDR3 with reference TRBV11-2 and TRBJ1-1 gives the whole variable domain EAGVAQSPRYKIIEKRQSVAFWCNPISGHATLYWYQQILGQGPKLLIQFQNNGVVDDSQLPKDRFSAERLKGVDSTLKIQPAKLEDSAVYLCASSPRGRLTNTEAFFGQGTRLTVV.